The present T cell receptor (beta chain) was sequenced within a study of blood T cell repertoires in COVID-19. On the study more broadly: Donors in the United States, Italy and Spain gave samples during acute or convalescent COVID-19. PBMCs, B-cell-depleted T cells, or T cells provided the cDNA or gDNA that made up the material.

The repertoire was sequenced with immunoSEQ multiplex PCR; TCRdb's copy has only in-frame clones and lacks some. The sample records about 58,000 clones, 60% to 85% being singletons. The length of the CDR3 is 14 residues. Germline V gene lookup returns CDR1 SGHTA and CDR2 FQGNSA. Losses at the gene ends were 1 base for V and 5 bases for J; bases not matched to a gene: 3. This chain joins TRBV7-2 and TRBJ2-7; 9 bases align to TRBD2. Sequencing was carried out using peripheral blood. The source of this sequence is a human donor in a cohort sampled during active COVID-19. CDR3 loop: CASSLGLAGHEQYF. CDR3 in DNA: TGTGCCAGCAGCTTAGGGCTAGCGGGACACGAGCAGTACTTC.